Each of the 32 T cell receptor beta chains below was sequenced from the same sample in a study of cytomegalovirus exposure and HLA in healthy donors. Using immunoSEQ multiplex PCR, the repertoire was profiled, and TCRdb retains in-frame clones only, with some absent. The sample lists tens of thousands of clones, around 85% occurring once. The material sequenced was PBMCs. The receptor set was obtained from a young man in good health and CMV-seronegative.

The chain employs TRBV28 and TRBJ1-2; 9 bases fit TRBD1. J lost 8 bases, V lost 4 bases, and 11 bases had no gene match. This CDR3 is built from 15 residues. Germline V gene sequence: CDR1 MDHEN, CDR2 SYDVKM. In DNA, the CDR3 is TGTGCCAGCAGTTCCCCTGGGACAGGGACTGAAGGCTACACCTTC. Its translation is CASSSPGTGTEGYTF.

This clone showed up just a few times. The rearrangement joins TRBV27 to TRBJ1-1, with D uncertain. Trimming cost V 5 bases and J 5 bases, with 6 bases left between them. The CDR3 is 11 residues long. Germline-derived CDR1 and CDR2 are MNHEY and SMNVEV (reference sequence). The CDR3 DNA reads as TGTGCCAGCAGTCTCGGGACTGAAGCTTTCTTT. Translating it yields CASSLGTEAFF.

V usage is TRBV7-9 and J usage is TRBJ2-3; D gene ambiguous. CDR3 length: 15 residues. CDR1 is SEHNR, CDR2 FQNEAQ, per germline (reference sequence). Deletions cut 3 bases from V and 5 bases from J, with 15 bases between. The CDR3 here is CASSFPDSARDTQYF. The CDR3 coding sequence is TGTGCCAGCAGCTTCCCAGACTCCGCGCGAGATACGCAGTATTTT.

The V gene is TRBV30, the J gene TRBJ1-5; D is perhaps TRBD1 (5 bases). From germline, CDR1 is GTSNPN and CDR2 SVGIG (reference sequence). Trimming took off 3 bases at V and 7 bases at J, with 13 bases between the two ends. The CDR3 is made up of 13 amino acids. CDR3 sequence: CAWSVGVLQPQHF. DNA of the CDR3: TGTGCCTGGAGCGTAGGGGTCTTGCAGCCCCAGCATTTT.

V usage is TRBV6-5 and J usage is TRBJ2-2, with D tentatively TRBD1 (5 bases). The CDR3 is 16 amino acids. V lost 2 bases, J lost 5 bases, and 15 bases lay in between. CDR1 and CDR2 from the germline V gene are MNHEY and SVGAGI. CDR3 sequence: CASSYDLTVKTGELFF. The CDR3 nucleotides are TGTGCCAGCAGTTACGATTTGACAGTCAAAACCGGGGAGCTGTTTTTT.

The chain links TRBV11-1 to TRBJ2-3, with 12 positions matching TRBD2. J gave up 6 bases and V 4 bases, and 8 bases lay outside the gene matches. CDR1 SGHAT and CDR2 FQDESV come from the germline V gene (reference sequence). There are 16 residues in the CDR3. The CDR3 loop is CASSWPGLAGGDTQYF. CDR3 nucleotide sequence: TGTGCCAGCAGCTGGCCGGGGCTAGCGGGAGGGGATACGCAGTATTTT.

This clone was seen once. The chain combines TRBV14 with TRBJ1-1, with a weak D call TRBD1 (6 bases). This CDR3 spans 14 amino acids. Germline values: CDR1 SGHDN, CDR2 FVKESK. Trimming removed 4 bases from V and 6 bases from J, with 15 bases in between. The chain's CDR3 is CASSRYRESAEAFF. CDR3 coding DNA: TGTGCCAGCAGCCGGTACAGGGAGTCCGCTGAAGCTTTCTTT.

The rearrangement links TRBV4-3 to TRBJ1-2; unclear D gene. CDR3 size: 15 residues. Germline V gives CDR1 LGHNA, CDR2 YSLEER. V was trimmed by 0 bases and J by 6 bases, leaving 14 bases between them. The CDR3 protein is CASSQDNEVLDGYTF. The CDR3 nucleotides are TGCGCCAGCAGCCAAGATAACGAGGTATTGGATGGCTACACCTTC.

The rearrangement uses TRBV5-1 and TRBJ2-2, with D tentatively TRBD1 (6 bases). CDR3 length: 15 residues. Trimming shortened V by 0 bases and J by 4 bases, and 10 bases separated the two germline ends. Germline assignment: CDR1 SGHRS and CDR2 YFSETQ. CDR3 in amino acids: CASSLVTGPTGELFF. The CDR3 nucleotides read TGCGCCAGCAGCTTGGTGACAGGTCCCACCGGGGAGCTGTTTTTT.

The chain is built from TRBV10-3 and TRBJ1-5; D may be TRBD1 (6 bases). Trimming removed 5 bases at V and 0 bases at J, with 17 bases between. In germline, CDR1 is ENHRY, CDR2 SYGVKD. The CDR3 spans 17 residues. The CDR3 is CAISLLRYRDSNQPQHF. CDR3 nucleotide sequence: TGTGCCATCAGTTTATTGCGGTACAGGGATAGCAATCAGCCCCAGCATTTT.

V and J are TRBV7-9 and TRBJ2-1, with 11 bases aligning to TRBD2. Germline CDR1 SEHNR, CDR2 FQNEAQ (reference sequence). V was pared by 4 bases and J by 4 bases, with 3 bases of the junction left unmatched. This CDR3 spans 15 amino acids. The CDR3 sequence: CASSSGLAEYNEQFF. The CDR3 DNA reads as TGTGCCAGCAGCTCGGGACTAGCGGAATACAATGAGCAGTTCTTC.

The chain links TRBV2 to TRBJ1-5; no clear D. Germline loops: CDR1 SNHLY, CDR2 FYNNEI. This CDR3 has 14 residues. V gave up 1 base and J gave up 7 bases, with 11 bases separating them. As DNA, the CDR3 is TGTGCCAGCAGTGAAGAGGGAGGCGGCCAGCCCCAGCATTTT. Protein sequence: CASSEEGGGQPQHF.

This chain uses TRBV11-3 with TRBJ1-3; D possibly corresponds to TRBD1 (6 bases). CDR3 length equals 17 residues. Deletions cut 5 bases from V and 1 base from J, with 18 bases between. Germline assignment: CDR1 SGHNT and CDR2 YENEEA. The chain's CDR3 is CASSPWAGVESGNTIYF. CDR3 sequence (DNA): TGTGCCAGCAGCCCCTGGGCAGGGGTAGAGTCTGGAAACACCATATATTTT.

The chain employs TRBV5-1 and TRBJ1-3; D gene uncertain. Trimming took 1 base from V and 3 from J, leaving 17 bases between them. Per the germline V gene, CDR1 is SGHRS and CDR2 is YFSETQ. This CDR3 comprises 17 residues. The CDR3 is CASSLTPSGPSGNTIYF. DNA of the CDR3: TGCGCCAGCAGCTTGACCCCGTCAGGTCCCAGTGGAAACACCATATATTTT.

J is TRBJ2-7 and V is TRBV29-1; a weak D match, TRBD2 (6 bases). V gave up 4 bases and J gave up 2 bases, with 9 bases separating them. This CDR3 is built from 12 residues. The germline V gene encodes CDR1 SQVTM and CDR2 ANQGSEA. The CDR3 region has the DNA TGCAGCGTTGTGGGGGGACCCTACGAGCAGTACTTC. Translating it yields CSVVGGPYEQYF.

The V gene is TRBV5-1, the J gene TRBJ2-7; 8 bases align to TRBD2. The CDR3 loop spans 14 amino acids. The germline CDR1 and CDR2 sequences are SGHRS and YFSETQ. With 0 bases clipped from V and 8 bases from J, the junction kept 7 bases outside the gene matches. This CDR3 is CASSLGGLAGKQYV. CDR3 DNA sequence: TGCGCCAGCAGCTTGGGGGGTTTAGCGGGAAAGCAGTACGTC.

The chain is built from TRBV28 and TRBJ2-5, with 9 bases aligning to TRBD1. This CDR3 is built from 14 residues. The V segment lost 6 bases and the J segment 4 bases; nucleotides outside the gene matches: 6. Germline values: CDR1 MDHEN, CDR2 SYDVKM. The CDR3 loop reads CASSRGQGLETQYF. The CDR3 nucleotides are TGTGCCAGCAGCCGGGGACAGGGTCTAGAGACCCAGTACTTC.

The DNA of the CDR3 is TGTGCTAGTGGTTTGGACGGAGATCAGCCCCAGCATTTT. This encodes CASGLDGDQPQHF. This chain joins TRBV12-5 and TRBJ1-5; D is unclear. The CDR3 has 13 residues. Germline V gene sequence: CDR1 LGHNT, CDR2 FRNRAP. The ends were cut back, 1 base at V and 5 bases at J, with 6 bases in the middle.

The gene calls are TRBV5-6 and TRBJ2-7, with a possible D match to TRBD2 (7 bases). V was trimmed by 3 bases and J by 1 base, leaving 23 bases between them. Germline V gene sequence: CDR1 SGHDT, CDR2 YYEEEE. The CDR3 runs to 18 residues. The CDR3 reads CASSWGARGGPRSYEQYV. The CDR3 nucleotides are TGTGCCAGCAGCTGGGGGGCGAGGGGAGGGCCCAGGTCCTACGAGCAGTACGTC.

This clone was observed a handful of times. The DNA of the CDR3 is TGTGCCAGCAGCCATTTAGATCTAGCGGGCTTCACAGATACGCAGTATTTT. As protein: CASSHLDLAGFTDTQYF. This rearrangement joins TRBV14 to TRBJ2-3; 8 nucleotides match TRBD2. Germline trimming cut 3 bases from V and 2 bases from J; bases unmatched to any gene: 10. This CDR3 is 17 amino acids long. In germline, CDR1 is SGHDN, CDR2 FVKESK. Variable domain in full (rest from reference TRBV14 and TRBJ2-3): EAGVTQFPSHSVIEKGQTVTLRCDPISGHDNLYWYRRVMGKEIKFLLHFVKESKQDESGMPNNRFLAERTGGTYSTLKVQPAELEDSGVYFCASSHLDLAGFTDTQYFGPGTRLTVL.

CDR3 loop: CASSLAGGGGYTF. As DNA, the CDR3 is TGTGCCAGCAGCTTAGCGGGGGGAGGAGGCTACACCTTC. The chain employs TRBV7-2 and TRBJ1-2; D perhaps matches TRBD1 (5 bases). The CDR3 extends over 13 amino acids. Germline-derived CDR1 and CDR2 are SGHTA and FQGNSA. Trimming stripped 0 bases from V and 8 bases from J, with 10 bases between. Based on the CDR3 plus reference TRBV7-2 and TRBJ1-2, the full variable domain is GAGVSQSPSNKVTEKGKDVELRCDPISGHTALYWYRQSLGQGLEFLIYFQGNSAPDKSGLPSDRFSAERTGGSVSTLTIQRTQQEDSAVYLCASSLAGGGGYTFGSGTRLTVV.

The V and J genes are TRBV6-1 and TRBJ1-3; tentatively, D is TRBD1 (5 bases). Trimming left V 2 bases short and J 2 bases short, with 10 bases between. The CDR3 runs 15 residues. The germline gives CDR1 MNHNS, CDR2 SASEGT. This CDR3 reads CASSELEDTGNTIYF. The CDR3 nucleotides are TGTGCCAGCAGTGAATTAGAGGACACTGGAAACACCATATATTTT.

J is TRBJ2-7 and V is TRBV27; a possible D gene is TRBD1 (6 bases). Germline V gene lookup returns CDR1 MNHEY and CDR2 SMNVEV (reference sequence). This CDR3 is built from 14 residues. The ends were cut back, 5 bases at V and 0 bases at J, with 11 bases in the middle. The CDR3 protein is CASSPGTLSYEQYV. CDR3 sequence (DNA): TGTGCCAGCAGTCCGGGGACACTCTCCTACGAGCAGTACGTC.

This clone was seen once. This chain uses TRBV10-2 with TRBJ2-3; 9 positions match TRBD2. After removal of 7 bases from V and 4 bases from J, the junction contained 3 bases not matched to a gene. This CDR3 comprises 13 residues. Germline values: CDR1 WSHSY, CDR2 SAAADI. CDR3 sequence (DNA): TGCGCCAGCAAAGCGGGAGGAGCAGATACGCAGTATTTT. The encoded protein is CASKAGGADTQYF.

This chain joins TRBV7-2 and TRBJ2-5; perhaps TRBD2 as D (6 bases). Germline CDR1 and CDR2: SGHTA and FQGNSA. Trimming took off 1 base at V and 4 bases at J, with 7 bases between the two ends. The CDR3 runs 13 residues. DNA for the CDR3: TGTGCCAGCAGCTTAGAGGGAGGAGAGACCCAGTACTTC. Encoded protein: CASSLEGGETQYF.

V is TRBV5-1 and J is TRBJ2-1, with unresolved D. The germline V gene has CDR1 SGHRS and CDR2 YFSETQ. V lost 4 bases to trimming and J lost 4 bases, with 6 bases between them. The CDR3 is made up of 12 amino acids. CDR3 protein: CASSLRYNEQFF. CDR3 nucleotides: TGCGCCAGCAGCCTTCGGTACAATGAGCAGTTCTTC.

The chain couples TRBV4-1 to TRBJ2-1; D possibly corresponds to TRBD1 (7 bases). CDR3 length: 16 residues. Germline V gives CDR1 MGHRA, CDR2 YSYEKL. The ends were cut back, 3 bases at V and 9 bases at J, with 21 bases in the middle. DNA of the CDR3: TGCGCCAGCAGCCAGATCTCAGGGGGGTCGGAGAGTGAGCAGTTCTTC. Amino acids: CASSQISGGSESEQFF.

The chain recombines TRBV4-2 with TRBJ2-3; 9 bases are shared with TRBD2. Per germline, CDR1 LGHNA and CDR2 YNFKEQ. V lost 1 base to trimming and J lost 3 bases; unmatched junction nucleotides: 8. There are 17 residues in the CDR3. CDR3 bases: TGTGCCAGCAGCCAAGGTCTCCAGCGGGGGGTTACAGATACGCAGTATTTT. This gives the protein CASSQGLQRGVTDTQYF.

This clone was recorded once. The CDR3 nucleotides are TGTGCCAGCAGTGAAAATAGAGATACGCAGTATTTT. Its translation is CASSENRDTQYF. This rearrangement joins TRBV6-1 to TRBJ2-3; D is uncertain. Germline-derived CDR1 and CDR2 are MNHNS and SASEGT. The CDR3 runs 12 residues. With 2 bases removed from V and 5 bases from J, the gap between germline ends came to 5 bases.

The CDR3 protein is CASSFSTQGADGYTF. CDR3 nucleotides: TGCGCCAGCAGCTTTTCAACGCAGGGGGCGGATGGCTACACCTTC. The genes are TRBV5-1 and TRBJ1-2; 8 nucleotides agree with TRBD1. J gave up 6 bases and V 2 bases, and 9 bases lay outside the gene matches. Germline CDR1 is SGHRS and CDR2 is YFSETQ. There are 15 residues in the CDR3.

CDR3 residues: CASSGILYNEQFF. CDR3 in DNA: TGTGCCAGTAGCGGGATCCTTTACAATGAGCAGTTCTTC. V and J are TRBV19 and TRBJ2-1, with D possibly being TRBD2 (5 bases). This CDR3 is 13 amino acids long. Looked up from germline, CDR1 is LNHDA and CDR2 is SQIVND (reference sequence). The V end was cut by 6 bases, the J end by 4 bases, with 10 bases between.

Notes on this clone: One end of the junction is discordant with germline, which a read error may explain. CDR3 amino acids: CASNKGGASSRHLF. The CDR3 bases are TGTGCCAGCAACAAGGGTGGGGCATCGTCTCGCCATCTATTC. This chain links TRBV28 with TRBJ1-2; D might be TRBD1 (5 bases). This CDR3 is 14 amino acids long. Germline V gene sequence: CDR1 MDHEN, CDR2 SYDVKM.